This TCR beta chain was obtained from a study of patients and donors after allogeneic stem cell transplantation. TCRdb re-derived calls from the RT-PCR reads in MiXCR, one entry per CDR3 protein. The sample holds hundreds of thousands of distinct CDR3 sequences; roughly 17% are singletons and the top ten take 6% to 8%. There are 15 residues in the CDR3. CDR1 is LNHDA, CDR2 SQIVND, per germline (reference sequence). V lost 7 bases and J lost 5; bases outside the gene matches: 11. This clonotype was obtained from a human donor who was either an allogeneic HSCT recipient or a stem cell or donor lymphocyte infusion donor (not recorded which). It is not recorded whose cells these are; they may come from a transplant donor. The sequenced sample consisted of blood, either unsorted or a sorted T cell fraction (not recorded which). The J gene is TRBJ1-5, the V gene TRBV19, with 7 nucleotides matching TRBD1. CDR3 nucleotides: TGTGCCAGTATGGGGGGGACAGTACCCTATCAGCCCCAGCATTTT. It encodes CASMGGTVPYQPQHF.